Listed here is a single T cell receptor (beta chain). This specimen belongs to a study of T cell responses to AZD1222 COVID-19 vaccine. The CDR3 is 17 amino acids. The germline V and J ends were trimmed by 0 bases and 3 bases, with 14 bases remaining between them. CDR1 LGHDT and CDR2 YNNKEL come from the germline V gene (reference sequence). Sequencing used immunoSEQ multiplex PCR; TCRdb keeps in-frame clones, though not all of them. The table lists 150,000 to 200,000 clones, about 90% of them singletons. The chain joins TRBV3-1 (or the pseudogene TRBV3-2) to TRBJ2-2; weak D call: TRBD2 (5 bases). Sequenced material: peripheral blood, taken 28 days after the second AZD1222 dose. The source is an adult who received the AZD1222 COVID-19 vaccine. CDR3 nucleotides: TGTGCCAGCAGCCAAGAATCAACAGCGGCGGACACCGGGGAGCTGTTTTTT. Its protein product is CASSQESTAADTGELFF.